The 30 T cell receptor beta chains listed next were all sequenced from one sample in a study of shared clonotypes between healthy human individuals. The assay was immunoSEQ multiplex PCR, and TCRdb's table has in-frame clones only and misses some. The sample comprises a few million clones, 85% to 95% of which are singletons, and about 0.39% rests with the top ten. The source material was naive CD4+ T cells from PBMCs. Stated subset: CD45RA+ positively selected. The receptors stem from a man aged 18 to 29 in good health. Some clones in this sample may be carry-over from other donors' samples.

The rearrangement uses TRBV5-1 and TRBJ2-2; D remains unclear. The CDR3 spans 13 residues. Trimming stripped 4 bases from V and 6 bases from J, with 10 bases between. CDR1 and CDR2 (germline): SGHRS, YFSETQ. The CDR3: CASSPDLAGELFF. The CDR3, as DNA: TGCGCCAGCAGCCCCGACCTGGCCGGGGAGCTGTTTTTT.

This clone was recorded a few times. V usage is TRBV4-1 and J usage is TRBJ1-1; no clear D. CDR3 length: 13 amino acids. Germline V CDR1 and CDR2: MGHRA, YSYEKL. V was shortened by 4 bases and J by 1 base, with 7 bases between the two germline ends. CDR3 residues: CASSRRENTEAFF. CDR3 DNA sequence: TGCGCCAGCAGCCGTCGGGAGAACACTGAAGCTTTCTTT.

The chain joins TRBV9 to TRBJ2-7; D perhaps matches TRBD1 (5 bases). V was clipped by 0 bases and J by 3 bases, with 10 bases between them. The CDR3 runs to 14 residues. Germline loops: CDR1 SGDLS, CDR2 YYNGEE. The CDR3 spells CASSVAGSYYEQYF. The CDR3 DNA reads TGTGCCAGCAGCGTAGCAGGGTCCTACTACGAGCAGTACTTC.

There are a few counts of this clone. The sample contains more than one DNA sequence encoding this CDR3. In nucleotides, the CDR3 is TGTGCCAGCAGCGTAGAGGGTGTTGGAGAAAAACTGTTTTTT. Encoded protein: CASSVEGVGEKLFF. The chain has TRBV9 and TRBJ1-4; no clear D. This CDR3 is 14 amino acids long. V lost 0 bases and J lost 8, with 11 bases in between. In germline, CDR1 is SGDLS, CDR2 YYNGEE.

V gene TRBV15 combines with J gene TRBJ1-2; TRBD1 might be the D (5 bases). The germline V gene encodes CDR1 LNHNV and CDR2 YYDKDF (reference sequence). The CDR3 has 12 residues. V gave up 0 bases and J gave up 12 bases, with 11 bases separating them. The CDR3 is CATSRDGTLNTF. Written as DNA, the CDR3 is TGTGCCACCAGCAGAGACGGGACTCTCAACACCTTC.

This clone came up a few times. The rearrangement joins TRBV6-5 to TRBJ1-1; TRBD1 might be the D (6 bases). Between the trimmed V and J ends, which lost 6 bases and 1 base, there was a span of 12 bases. Germline assignment: CDR1 MNHEY and CDR2 SVGAGI. The CDR3 covers 14 residues. CDR3 coding DNA: TGTGCCAGCAGCCAAGACAGGTGGAACACTGAAGCTTTCTTT. Translation: CASSQDRWNTEAFF.

The V and J genes are TRBV28 and TRBJ2-3; 10 nucleotides align to TRBD2. The ends lost 8 bases at V and 7 bases at J; junction bases unmatched: 15. CDR1 is MDHEN and CDR2 is SYDVKM in the germline V gene. The CDR3 consists of 16 residues. The CDR3 DNA follows: TGTGCCAGCGGGCTGGTGAAAGCGGGGGGGGTTAATACGCAGTATTTT. Residues: CASGLVKAGGVNTQYF.

The chain combines TRBV6-5 with TRBJ1-2; D uncertain. The germline V gene has CDR1 MNHEY and CDR2 SVGAGI. The V end lost 8 bases, the J end lost 7 bases, and 17 bases lay between the germline ends. This CDR3 is 13 amino acids long. Here the CDR3 reads CASWPSKGGGYTF. In DNA, the CDR3 is TGTGCCAGCTGGCCCTCAAAGGGAGGTGGCTACACCTTC.

About this clone itself: This same CDR3 is encoded by further DNA sequences in the sample. The CDR3 DNA follows: TGTGCCAGCAGGCTAGCAGGGGCCTCCTACGAGCAGTACTTC. Translation gives CASRLAGASYEQYF. This rearrangement joins TRBV28 to TRBJ2-7; D possibly corresponds to TRBD1 (6 bases). The CDR3 extends over 14 amino acids. V gave up 6 bases and J gave up 0 bases, with 12 bases separating them. CDR1 is MDHEN, CDR2 SYDVKM, per germline.

The V gene is TRBV5-1, the J gene TRBJ2-7, with 7 nucleotides matching TRBD1. This CDR3 contains 15 residues. Germline trimming cut 4 bases from V and 1 base from J; bases unmatched to any gene: 8. Germline V lookup: CDR1 SGHRS, CDR2 YFSETQ. The CDR3, as DNA: TGCGCCAGCAGCACATACCGGGACAGTTCCTACGAGCAGTACTTC. Translated, it gives CASSTYRDSSYEQYF.

The rearrangement joins TRBV5-1 to TRBJ2-1, with TRBD2 matching 10 bases. V shed 1 base, J shed 8 bases, and the junction held 6 bases outside the gene matches. The germline V gene encodes CDR1 SGHRS and CDR2 YFSETQ. The CDR3 is made up of 15 amino acids. The CDR3 nucleotides read TGCGCCAGCAGCTTGTTAGGGACTAGCGAGGATGAGCAGTTCTTC. Protein sequence: CASSLLGTSEDEQFF.

This chain connects TRBV6-6 to TRBJ1-2; 7 bases are a match to TRBD1. CDR1 is MNHNY and CDR2 is SVGAGI in the germline V gene (reference sequence). V lost 2 bases to trimming and J lost 8 bases; unmatched junction nucleotides: 5. CDR3 length equals 13 residues. The DNA of the CDR3 is TGTGCCAGCAGTTACGACAGGGTGTACGGCTACACCTTC. Translation: CASSYDRVYGYTF.

The gene calls are TRBV2 and TRBJ1-1; D gene ambiguous. The germline V and J ends were trimmed by 5 bases and 5 bases, with 12 bases remaining between them. The germline CDR1 and CDR2 sequences are SNHLY and FYNNEI. The CDR3 contains 13 residues. CDR3 nucleotide sequence: TGTGCCAGCAGTTGGGCGAGAGGGACTGAAGCTTTCTTT. Translation: CASSWARGTEAFF.

V usage is TRBV5-1 and J usage is TRBJ2-2; D is perhaps TRBD1 (5 bases). The V and J ends lost 4 bases and 8 bases respectively, with 18 bases between them. Germline V lookup: CDR1 SGHRS, CDR2 YFSETQ. The CDR3 covers 15 residues. CDR3 in amino acids: CASSLQAGSPGELFF. The CDR3 nucleotides read TGCGCCAGCAGCCTACAGGCCGGCTCGCCAGGGGAGCTGTTTTTT.

J is TRBJ2-7 and V is TRBV5-1, with 7 bases identical to TRBD1. The CDR3 is 13 amino acids. After removal of 0 bases from V and 9 bases from J, the junction contained 6 bases not matched to a gene. Germline V gene lookup returns CDR1 SGHRS and CDR2 YFSETQ. DNA for the CDR3: TGCGCCAGCAGCTTGGGACAGGGAAATAGGCAGTACTTC. This codes for CASSLGQGNRQYF.

This chain joins TRBV27 and TRBJ2-7, with 7 bases that match TRBD2. The J segment lost 4 bases and the V segment lost 0 bases, leaving 15 bases of the junction unmatched. Germline loops: CDR1 MNHEY, CDR2 SMNVEV (reference sequence). The CDR3 is 18 amino acids. In DNA form, the CDR3 reads TGTGCCAGCAGTTTATCGAAGGCGGAGCGGGGCGGTATATACGAGCAGTACTTC. Protein: CASSLSKAERGGIYEQYF.

The chain couples TRBV28 to TRBJ2-5, with 11 bases that match TRBD2. V shed 6 bases, J shed 5 bases, and the junction held 11 bases outside the gene matches. The CDR3 is made up of 16 amino acids. The germline V gene encodes CDR1 MDHEN and CDR2 SYDVKM. The CDR3 DNA reads as TGTGCCAGCAGAGAGTCGAGACTAGCGGGATTGGAGACCCAGTACTTC. This encodes CASRESRLAGLETQYF.

V and J are TRBV6-5 and TRBJ1-5; D call uncertain. CDR1 and CDR2 (germline): MNHEY, SVGAGI. V lost 4 bases and J 1 base, leaving 5 bases between the germline ends. CDR3 length equals 13 residues. CDR3 bases: TGTGCCAGCAGTTTGTGGAGCAATCAGCCCCAGCATTTT. Its protein product is CASSLWSNQPQHF.

The rearrangement links TRBV30 to TRBJ1-6; D uncertain. The CDR3 contains 13 residues. V was cut by 0 bases and J by 6 bases, with 6 bases left in between. Germline values: CDR1 GTSNPN, CDR2 SVGIG (reference sequence). CDR3 residues: CAWSVQRNSPLHF. CDR3 nucleotide sequence: TGTGCCTGGAGTGTACAGCGTAATTCACCCCTCCACTTT.

This rearrangement joins TRBV6-6 to TRBJ2-7; 13 nucleotides line up with TRBD2. J gave up 6 bases and V 5 bases, and 7 bases lay outside the gene matches. The CDR3 is 15 residues long. Germline V CDR1 and CDR2: MNHNY, SVGAGI (reference sequence). The CDR3 region has the DNA TGTGCCAGCAGTCCTCGGACTAGCGGGAGAGTCGAGCAGTACTTC. Protein: CASSPRTSGRVEQYF.

The chain has TRBV29-1 and TRBJ2-7; tentative D call: TRBD1 (6 bases). The CDR3 is 14 residues long. Germline V CDR1 and CDR2: SQVTM, ANQGSEA. With 4 bases removed from V and 2 bases from J, the gap between germline ends came to 15 bases. CDR3 DNA sequence: TGCAGCGTTGCGTCGGCAGGGGCGACCTACGAGCAGTACTTC. Translation gives CSVASAGATYEQYF.

The chain recombines TRBV4-2 with TRBJ1-5; no reliable D call. The CDR3 totals 15 residues. Trimming pared 3 bases from V and 4 bases from J, leaving 13 bases between. Germline V gives CDR1 LGHNA, CDR2 YNFKEQ. The CDR3 protein is CASSQALSQNQPQHF. CDR3 bases: TGTGCCAGCAGCCAGGCCCTCAGCCAAAATCAGCCCCAGCATTTT.

This clone was observed once. The J gene is TRBJ2-5, the V gene TRBV11-1, with TRBD2 as a possible D gene (6 bases). V lost 5 bases to trimming and J lost 4 bases, with 17 bases between them. This CDR3 has 15 amino acids. The V gene's germline CDR1 is SGHAT and CDR2 FQDESV (reference sequence). The CDR3 nucleotides read TGTGCCAGCAGCCAGTCTCGGGGGAGCGGAGAGACCCAGTACTTC. It is translated as CASSQSRGSGETQYF.

V gene TRBV18 combines with J gene TRBJ2-7; possible D gene TRBD2, 6 bases. Germline loops: CDR1 KGHSH, CDR2 LQKENI. The CDR3 consists of 13 residues. The V and J ends lost 6 bases and 3 bases respectively, with 12 bases between them. The CDR3 nucleotides are TGTGCCAGCTCCGGGACTGCTTTCTACGAGCAGTACTTC. Amino acids: CASSGTAFYEQYF.

The chain couples TRBV28 to TRBJ2-7; 10 bases agree with TRBD1. V gave up 4 bases and J gave up 3 bases; unmatched junction bases: 9. CDR1 is MDHEN and CDR2 is SYDVKM in the germline V gene. The CDR3 spans 16 residues. CDR3 region: CASSSPWDRGHYEQYF. DNA for the CDR3: TGTGCCAGCAGTTCACCTTGGGACAGGGGACACTACGAGCAGTACTTC.

V is TRBV11-2 and J is TRBJ2-1; 7 bases fit TRBD1. Germline CDR1 SGHAT, CDR2 FQNNGV. With V trimmed by 4 bases and J by 5 bases, 5 bases remained unmatched. The CDR3 runs to 14 residues. The CDR3 here is CASSSWTGNNEQFF. The DNA of the CDR3 is TGTGCCAGCAGCTCGTGGACAGGCAACAATGAGCAGTTCTTC.

The chain employs TRBV28 and TRBJ2-5, with 10 positions matching TRBD1. CDR1 MDHEN and CDR2 SYDVKM come from the germline V gene. V trimming: 4 bases; J trimming: 5 bases; junction bases outside the gene matches: 10. The CDR3 sequence is 16 residues long. The CDR3 region is CASSSPSGQGIETQYF. The CDR3 DNA is TGTGCCAGCAGTTCGCCCTCGGGACAGGGGATCGAGACCCAGTACTTC.

For this clone: Other DNA sequences from this sample encode an identical CDR3 as well. The V gene is TRBV2, the J gene TRBJ2-3; 10 bases are a match to TRBD2. The CDR3 sequence is 15 residues long. Germline V gene data show CDR1 as SNHLY and CDR2 as FYNNEI. With 6 bases clipped from V and 1 base from J, the junction kept 4 bases outside the gene matches. This chain's CDR3 is CASSRLAGGTDTQYF. The CDR3 DNA sequence: TGTGCCAGCAGCAGACTAGCGGGTGGCACAGATACGCAGTATTTT.

J is TRBJ2-5 and V is TRBV7-9; 7 bases align to TRBD1. V trimming: 7 bases; J trimming: 5 bases; junction bases outside the gene matches: 13. The germline V gene encodes CDR1 SEHNR and CDR2 FQNEAQ (reference sequence). The CDR3 consists of 15 residues. CDR3 nucleotides: TGTGCCAGCACCTATGACAGGGCGGGTTTGGAGACCCAGTACTTC. Translated, it gives CASTYDRAGLETQYF.

A remark on this clone: This same CDR3 is encoded by further DNA sequences in the sample. This chain uses TRBV18 with TRBJ1-1, with D unclear. V dropped 2 bases and J dropped 1 base, with 5 bases sitting between them. The CDR3 has 13 residues. The V gene's germline CDR1 is KGHSH and CDR2 LQKENI. CDR3: CASSPDKNTEAFF. The CDR3 region has the DNA TGTGCCAGCTCACCAGACAAGAACACTGAAGCTTTCTTT.